This T cell receptor beta chain derives from a study of blood T cell repertoires in COVID-19. Looking at the study overall: T cells, B-cell-depleted T cells, or PBMCs provided the cDNA or gDNA that served as material.

Generated by immunoSEQ multiplex PCR, the TCRdb table keeps only in-frame clones and is missing some. The repertoire consists of 250,000 to 300,000 clones, with more than 70% occurring once and the leading ten covering 6.9%. This TCR was sampled from a woman aged 25 to 45 who had recovered from COVID-19. Sequenced: peripheral blood.

The CDR3 reads CASSSGTGLTDTQYF. CDR3 DNA sequence: TGTGCCAGCAGCTCAGGGACAGGCCTCACAGATACGCAGTATTTT. The genes are TRBV7-8 and TRBJ2-3; 8 positions match TRBD1. There are 15 residues in the CDR3. The germline V gene has CDR1 SGHVS and CDR2 FQNEAQ. The V segment lost 4 bases and the J segment 2 bases; nucleotides outside the gene matches: 5.